This T cell receptor (beta chain) was recorded in a study of shared clonotypes between healthy human individuals. The germline V and J ends were trimmed by 0 bases and 5 bases, with 14 bases remaining between them. Germline values: CDR1 SGDLS, CDR2 YYNGEE. This CDR3 is 15 amino acids long. Running of the assay took place at deep level. The repertoire was sequenced with immunoSEQ multiplex PCR; TCRdb's copy has only in-frame clones and lacks some. The table lists 2,100,000 or so clones, approximately 94% of them singletons. The sequenced material came from naive CD4+ T cells sorted from blood. Subset noted: CD45RA+ positively selected. This sequence was found in a man younger than 35 in good health. The V and J genes are TRBV9 and TRBJ1-2; no reliable D call. The CDR3 DNA follows: TGTGCCAGCAGCGTAGCTGGCCACACACCTTATGGCTACACCTTC. Residues: CASSVAGHTPYGYTF.